The clone carrying this T cell receptor (beta chain) was counted many times. Its specificity is unknown. The data were taken from a study of post-analysis software for immune sequencing data. Study-wide context: Progressive-relapsing, secondary progressive and relapsing-remitting multiple sclerosis were among the disease courses included.

Tagging with unique molecular identifiers was a feature of the TCR beta cDNA libraries. T cells, about 0.9 to 11 million of them, yielded approximately 530,000 cDNA molecules. TCRdb ran MiXCR on the PCR reads and lists one entry per CDR3 protein. The data contain about 260,000 distinct CDR3 sequences, 36% of them singletons. CDR3 length: 16 residues. V was shortened by 1 base and J by 6 bases, with 17 bases between the two germline ends. The germline V gene encodes CDR1 LNHDA and CDR2 SQIVND (reference sequence). The study's findings and limits: F-measure co-clustering was strong for batch-matched samples. TRBV segments more frequent in patients than in controls numbered roughly 5 and included TRBV5-6, TRBV5-1 and TRBV20-1.

The TCR was taken from a girl aged 10-17 years with multiple sclerosis. The chain is built from TRBV19 and TRBJ2-3; D ambiguous. The sample consisted of blood. CDR3 in DNA: TGTGCCAGTAGTATAGCGGGCGCCCCGGTATTCGATACGCAGTATTTT. Amino acids: CASSIAGAPVFDTQYF.